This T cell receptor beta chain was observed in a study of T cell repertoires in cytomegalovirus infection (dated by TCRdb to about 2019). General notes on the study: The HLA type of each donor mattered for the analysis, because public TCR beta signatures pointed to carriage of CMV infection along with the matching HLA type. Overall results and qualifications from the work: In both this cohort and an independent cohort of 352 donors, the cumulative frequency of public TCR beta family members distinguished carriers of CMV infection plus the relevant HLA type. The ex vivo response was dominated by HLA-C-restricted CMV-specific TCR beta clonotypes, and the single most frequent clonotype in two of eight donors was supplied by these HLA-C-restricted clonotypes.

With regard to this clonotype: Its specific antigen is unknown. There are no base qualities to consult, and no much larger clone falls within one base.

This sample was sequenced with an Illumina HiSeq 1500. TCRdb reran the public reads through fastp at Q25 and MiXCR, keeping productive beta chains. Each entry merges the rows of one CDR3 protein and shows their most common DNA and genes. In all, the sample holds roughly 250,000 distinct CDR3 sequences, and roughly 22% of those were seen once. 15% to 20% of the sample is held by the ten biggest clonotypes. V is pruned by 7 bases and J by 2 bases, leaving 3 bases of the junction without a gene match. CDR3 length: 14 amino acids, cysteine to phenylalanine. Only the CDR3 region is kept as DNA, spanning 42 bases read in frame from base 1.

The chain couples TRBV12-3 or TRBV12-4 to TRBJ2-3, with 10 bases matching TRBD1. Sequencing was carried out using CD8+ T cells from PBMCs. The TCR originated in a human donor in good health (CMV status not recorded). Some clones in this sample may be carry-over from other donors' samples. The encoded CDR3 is CASTGTGDTDTQYF. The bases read TGTGCCAGCACCGGGACAGGGGACACAGATACGCAGTATTTT.